The rows below give T cell receptor beta chains drawn from one sample of a study of OX40 agonist ivuxolimab in advanced cancers. Produced via immunoSEQ multiplex PCR; TCRdb's table is partial and in-frame only. The repertoire consists of tens of thousands of clones, with roughly 85% occurring once and the leading ten covering 8% to 10%. The material sequenced was CD4+ or CD8+ T cells sorted from blood, taken in a trial of the OX40 agonist ivuxolimab. The receptor source for this set is an adult with an advanced solid tumor such as melanoma, head and neck, liver or kidney cancer. Each CDR3 is given without its conserved first and last residue.

v_call,cdr3_aa
TRBV28,ASSLIRTTGELF
TRBV4-2,ASSQDRGGQLSNQPQH
TRBV6-6,ASSFITSGQPQH
TRBV7-9,ASSRIGGSGKVYEQY
TRBV19,ASSMRGTGGKSEQY
TRBV9,ASSVGRTKGGYT
TRBV5-8,ASSASVATQY
TRBV7-9,ASRATGGRETQY
TRBV6-1,ASSENSGVSEAF
TRBV5-4,ASSLDSRSNEKLF
TRBV7-9,ASSPRGGHYGYT
TRBV19,ASSFGQGTFNEQF
TRBV7-9,ASSIEGGEAF
TRBV20-1,SANPLETQY
TRBV5-4,ASSLWGAGNYEQY
TRBV6-1,ASSENWDGIYGYT
TRBV20-1,SAEKGDTQY
TRBV5-1,ASSLVVAGGGETQY
TRBV9,ASSDLTRARHTDTQY
TRBV11-2,ASTPPGSAGNTIY
TRBV27,ASRGSGTGGEKLF
TRBV5-1,ASSLTAGTEAF
TRBV20-1,SAYRADTQY
TRBV19,ASSNFLGQGGQPQH
TRBV27,ASSTSSGANVLT
TRBV9,ASSVDGASYNEQF
TRBV23-1,ASPFWGFYSGYT
TRBV18,ASSLRQVAYEQY
TRBV27,ASSFRGYGYT
TRBV6-6,ASTKTGVGTDTQY
TRBV9,ASSAREDTQY
TRBV9,ASSVMVSGANVLT
TRBV2,ASKGLETDQPQH
TRBV11-3,ASSSPPGQGGLSGELF
TRBV28,ASSIGGASGANVLT